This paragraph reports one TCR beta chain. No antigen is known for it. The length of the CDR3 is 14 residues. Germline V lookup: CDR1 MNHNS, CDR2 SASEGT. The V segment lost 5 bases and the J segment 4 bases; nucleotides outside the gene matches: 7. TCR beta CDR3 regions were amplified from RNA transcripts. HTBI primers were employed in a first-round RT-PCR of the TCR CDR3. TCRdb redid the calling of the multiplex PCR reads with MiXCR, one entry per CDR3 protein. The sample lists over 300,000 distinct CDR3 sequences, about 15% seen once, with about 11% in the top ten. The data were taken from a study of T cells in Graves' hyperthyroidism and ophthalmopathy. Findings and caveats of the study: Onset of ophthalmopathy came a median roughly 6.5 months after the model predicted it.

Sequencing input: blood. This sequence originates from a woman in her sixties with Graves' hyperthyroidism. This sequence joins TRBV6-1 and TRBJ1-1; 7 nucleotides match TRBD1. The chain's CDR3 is CASSPTGVGTEAFF. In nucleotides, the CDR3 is TGTGCCAGCAGTCCCACAGGGGTGGGCACTGAAGCTTTCTTT.